The 15 T cell receptor beta chains given below trace back to one sample, sequenced in a study of regulatory T cells in long-lasting Graves disease. Time point indicated: newly diagnosed GD, antithyroid drugs for less than 3 months. Scientists built the TCR library using RNA that was extracted from PBMCs. Construction of the TCR beta libraries employed iRepertoire HTBI primers in conjunction with Arm-PCR of CDR3 regions. TCRdb re-called the multiplex PCR reads through MiXCR, storing one row per CDR3 protein. The sample records about 370,000 distinct CDR3 sequences, 15% to 19% being singletons. The sequenced sample was peripheral blood mononuclear cells (PBMCs), obtained at new diagnosis, from a patient treated with antithyroid drugs. Every receptor here comes from a female donor with Graves disease.

In its sample, this clonotype was seen a few times. The genes are TRBV28 and TRBJ2-1; 8 positions agree with TRBD2. Germline-derived CDR1 and CDR2 are MDHEN and SYDVKM. With V trimmed by 3 bases and J by 3 bases, 7 bases remained unmatched. The CDR3 is 16 residues long. The CDR3 here is CASSFIAGNLYNEQFF. The DNA of the CDR3 is TGTGCCAGCAGTTTTATAGCGGGAAACCTCTACAATGAGCAGTTCTTC.

The gene calls are TRBV19 and TRBJ2-3; 14 bases map to TRBD2. Germline V gene data show CDR1 as LNHDA and CDR2 as SQIVND (reference sequence). Unmatched junction bases numbered 6, after V lost 7 bases and J lost 6 bases. The CDR3 contains 15 residues. The CDR3 coding sequence is TGTGCCAGTAACTGGACTAGCGGGGGGCGGGATACGCAGTATTTT. Translation: CASNWTSGGRDTQYF.

Ten or more counts support this clonotype. The V call is TRBV20-1, the J call TRBJ2-7, with 10 bases lining up with TRBD2. Looked up from germline, CDR1 is DFQATT and CDR2 is SNEGSKA (reference sequence). This CDR3 has 13 residues. V dropped 1 base and J dropped 6; count of bases not matched to a gene: 3. Written as DNA, the CDR3 is TGCAGTGCTAGAGCCAGCGGGAGGGGCGAGCAGTACTTC. Its translation is CSARASGRGEQYF.

In this sample, this clonotype turned up many times. The rearrangement uses TRBV9 and TRBJ2-2; perhaps D is TRBD1 or TRBD2 (5 bases each). This CDR3 spans 16 amino acids. CDR1 is SGDLS, CDR2 YYNGEE, per germline. Trimming shortened V by 0 bases and J by 5 bases, and 14 bases separated the two germline ends. The CDR3 sequence is CASSVGQRPGTGELFF. The DNA for the CDR3 is TGTGCCAGCAGCGTAGGACAGAGGCCGGGAACCGGGGAGCTGTTTTTT.

This clonotype was seen at least ten times. The chain links TRBV3-1 to TRBJ2-4; the D call may be TRBD1 or TRBD2 (5 bases each). V was cut by 0 bases and J by 7 bases, with 13 bases left in between. Germline values: CDR1 LGHDT, CDR2 YNNKEL (reference sequence). The CDR3 length is 15 residues. The DNA of the CDR3 is TGTGCCAGCAGCCAAGACGTAGCGAGGGGTAACATTCAGTACTTC. This sequence encodes CASSQDVARGNIQYF.

The chain joins TRBV2 to TRBJ2-7, with a weak D call TRBD1 (5 bases). The V end lost 6 bases, the J end lost 0 bases, and 15 bases lay between the germline ends. Germline CDR1 reads SNHLY; CDR2 reads FYNNEI. CDR3 length: 15 residues. CDR3 DNA sequence: TGTGCCAGCAGACCTCGGACAAGGAGCTCCTACGAGCAGTACTTC. This encodes CASRPRTRSSYEQYF.

This rearrangement joins TRBV30 to TRBJ1-1; D possibly corresponds to TRBD1 (5 bases). The CDR3 is made up of 14 amino acids. Germline V gene lookup returns CDR1 GTSNPN and CDR2 SVGIG (reference sequence). V dropped 2 bases and J dropped 7 bases, with 17 bases sitting between them. The CDR3 is CAWSRGGRTVEAFF. CDR3 in DNA: TGTGCCTGGAGTAGGGGAGGGCGTACGGTTGAAGCTTTCTTT.

Note on this clonotype: Since a much larger clone is just one base distant, this may be a read error. This chain joins TRBV7-2 and TRBJ1-6; D not certain. Trimming shortened V by 5 bases and J by 7 bases, and 12 bases separated the two germline ends. Germline V lookup: CDR1 SGHTA, CDR2 FQGNSA. The CDR3 runs to 14 residues. The CDR3 loop is CTSSQRQKNSPLHF. CDR3 in DNA: TGTACCAGCAGCCAACGGCAGAAGAATTCACCCCTCCACTTT.

This rearrangement joins TRBV9 to TRBJ1-5, with 8 bases fitting TRBD1. The length of the CDR3 is 15 residues. In germline, CDR1 is SGDLS, CDR2 YYNGEE. Unmatched junction bases numbered 9, after V lost 4 bases and J lost 6 bases. The CDR3 nucleotides are TGTGCCAGCAGCCACAACGGACAGGGACTTCAGCCCCAGCATTTT. This translates into CASSHNGQGLQPQHF.

This clonotype has more than one count but fewer than ten. This chain uses TRBV4-1 with TRBJ2-3, with TRBD1 identical over 7 bases. Trimming took 4 bases from V and 0 from J; bases not matched to a gene: 10. The CDR3 spans 17 residues. Looked up from germline, CDR1 is MGHRA and CDR2 is YSYEKL. The chain's CDR3 is CASSPGTAYPSTDTQYF. The CDR3 DNA sequence: TGCGCCAGCAGCCCCGGGACAGCATATCCCAGCACAGATACGCAGTATTTT.

At least ten counts were recorded for this clonotype. The genes are TRBV19 and TRBJ1-2; 11 positions agree with TRBD1. V lost 9 bases to trimming and J lost 5 bases; unmatched junction nucleotides: 14. The CDR3 covers 16 residues. In germline, CDR1 is LNHDA, CDR2 SQIVND (reference sequence). The CDR3 protein is CASTDTGTGGLYGYTF. The CDR3 nucleotides read TGTGCCAGCACAGACACAGGGACAGGGGGATTATATGGCTACACCTTC.

This clonotype was observed a handful of times. The rearrangement joins TRBV4-1 to TRBJ2-5, with D hard to call. The CDR3 is 13 amino acids. The V end was cut by 1 base, the J end by 7 bases, with 10 bases between. Germline values: CDR1 MGHRA, CDR2 YSYEKL. CDR3 sequence reads: CASSQVGGVTQYF. In DNA form, the CDR3 reads TGCGCCAGCAGCCAAGTGGGTGGGGTGACCCAGTACTTC.

This chain's CDR3 is CASSLLLGAPEAFF. The CDR3 bases are TGTGCCAGCAGCCTACTATTGGGGGCCCCCGAAGCTTTCTTT. The V call is TRBV14, the J call TRBJ1-1; TRBD1 is a possible D gene (6 bases). Germline V lookup: CDR1 SGHDN, CDR2 FVKESK. The V end was cut by 4 bases, the J end by 8 bases, with 17 bases between. The CDR3 has 14 residues.

This clonotype was counted ten times or more. This sequence joins TRBV2 and TRBJ2-6; D may be TRBD1 (5 bases). CDR1 and CDR2 (germline): SNHLY, FYNNEI. Trimming removed 4 bases at V and 4 bases at J, with 20 bases between. The CDR3 has 18 amino acids. The CDR3 DNA follows: TGTGCCAGCAGTGTAAGTCTTACGCCCAGGGCGGGGGCCAACGTCCTGACTTTC. Translation gives CASSVSLTPRAGANVLTF.

This clonotype occurred many times. The V and J genes are TRBV12-3 or TRBV12-4 and TRBJ2-7, with 7 bases that match TRBD1. This CDR3 spans 14 amino acids. With 4 bases clipped from V and 3 bases from J, the junction kept 6 bases outside the gene matches. The CDR3 loop is CASSSHRDSYEQYF. The CDR3 DNA reads as TGTGCCAGCAGTTCTCACCGGGACAGCTACGAGCAGTACTTC.